This TCR beta chain was sequenced for a study of shared clonotypes between healthy human individuals. Study observations and caveats: On the whole, naive subsets had larger estimated richness than memory subsets had. Clonotypes that were shared across a few donors made up 4% to 6% of naive CD4 clonotypes. Lower generation probabilities were found for non-shared clonotypes than for those shared by all four donors.

This clone showed up just once. Its antigen is not identified. Deep-level settings were used for running the assay. Sequencing was performed with immunoSEQ multiplex PCR; in TCRdb, only in-frame clones are kept and a portion is missing. The table shows fewer than 2.5 million clones, with 93% occurring only once. The CDR3 spans 13 residues. Unmatched junction bases numbered 8, after V lost 6 bases and J lost 9 bases. From germline, CDR1 is MNHEY and CDR2 SMNVEV (reference sequence). The chain joins TRBV27 to TRBJ2-3, with 8 positions matching TRBD2. The receptor was isolated from a young man in good health. Some clones in this sample may be carry-over from other donors' samples. What was sequenced was naive CD4+ T cells from PBMCs. The subset: CD45RA+ positively selected. The DNA for the CDR3 is TGTGCCAGCAGATTTTCCCCGGGGGGGACGCAGTATTTT. Translation: CASRFSPGGTQYF.